The next 25 T cell receptor beta chains were all read from a single sample in a study of graft-versus-host responses after intestinal transplantation. Their antigens are not known. TCRdb keeps only in-frame clones here, not all; method: immunoSEQ multiplex PCR. Found here are 85,000 to 110,000 clones, over 85% of them singletons; the top ten hold around 1%. Source: unstimulated CD8+ T cells sorted from spleen or lymph node cells, taken before intestinal transplant. These receptors all stem from a human donor who received an intestinal transplant.

The CDR3 sequence is CASSPGGANEQFF. In nucleotides, the CDR3 is TGTGCCAGCAGCCCTGGGGGGGCCAATGAGCAGTTCTTC. V is TRBV5-4 and J is TRBJ2-1, with a weak D call TRBD2 (7 bases). CDR3 length: 13 residues. Germline assignment: CDR1 SGHNT and CDR2 YYREEE (reference sequence). With 4 bases removed from V and 6 bases from J, the gap between germline ends came to 11 bases.

V usage is TRBV7-2 and J usage is TRBJ2-1; D uncertain. This CDR3 region has 13 residues. Trimming removed 0 bases from V and 6 bases from J, with 6 bases in between. CDR1 and CDR2 (germline): SGHTA, FQGNSA. The CDR3 DNA sequence: TGTGCCAGCAGCTTAGCGTCAGCCAATGAGCAGTTCTTC. This codes for CASSLASANEQFF.

CDR3 amino acids: CASSQRRIPSGANVLTF. The CDR3 DNA reads as TGCGCCAGCAGTCAAAGGCGAATACCCTCTGGGGCCAACGTCCTGACTTTC. The chain recombines TRBV23-1 with TRBJ2-6; D remains ambiguous. TRBV23-1 is an open reading frame whose function is uncertain. The CDR3 consists of 17 residues. With 2 bases removed from V and 0 bases from J, the gap between germline ends came to 11 bases.

The V call is TRBV6-1, the J call TRBJ1-5; D gene ambiguous. The CDR3 runs to 15 residues. Germline-derived CDR1 and CDR2 are MNHNS and SASEGT. V gave up 3 bases and J gave up 2 bases, with 11 bases separating them. DNA of the CDR3: TGTGCCAGCAGTGAGCTGGAGGGCGGCAATCAGCCCCAGCATTTT. Translated: CASSELEGGNQPQHF.

J is TRBJ1-4 and V is TRBV5-1, with 9 bases aligning to TRBD1. The ends lost 3 bases at V and 7 bases at J; junction bases unmatched: 1. The germline V gene encodes CDR1 SGHRS and CDR2 YFSETQ. The CDR3 sequence is 13 residues long. DNA for the CDR3: TGCGCCAGCAGCTCGGACAGGGGTGAAAAACTGTTTTTT. It translates to CASSSDRGEKLFF.

This chain joins TRBV5-7 and TRBJ1-2, with a weak D call TRBD1 (5 bases). TRBV5-7 carries the ORF label, with uncertain function. V was cut by 3 bases and J by 5 bases, with 14 bases left in between. There are 14 residues in the CDR3. CDR3 DNA sequence: TGTGCCAGCAGCTCCCCCCCAGGGCCTTATGGCTACACCTTC. This codes for CASSSPPGPYGYTF.

The V call is TRBV7-9, the J call TRBJ2-1; possibly TRBD2 for D (5 bases). The CDR3 length is 12 residues. The V end lost 2 bases, the J end lost 10 bases, and 9 bases lay between the germline ends. CDR1 is SEHNR, CDR2 FQNEAQ, per germline (reference sequence). This chain's CDR3 is CASSLIEGEQFF. The CDR3 DNA is TGTGCCAGCAGCTTAATAGAGGGAGAGCAGTTCTTC.

The V call is TRBV6-5, the J call TRBJ2-7; no firm D call. The CDR3 loop spans 11 amino acids. Germline V lookup: CDR1 MNHEY, CDR2 SVGAGI. Trimming took 6 bases from V and 2 from J, leaving 5 bases between them. The CDR3 loop reads CASRGPYEQYF. For the CDR3, the DNA is TGTGCCAGCAGAGGACCCTACGAGCAGTACTTC.

The chain recombines TRBV30 with TRBJ1-1; the D is unclear. This CDR3 comprises 13 residues. Germline V CDR1 and CDR2: GTSNPN, SVGIG (reference sequence). Trimming removed 7 bases from V and 1 base from J, with 13 bases in between. The DNA of the CDR3 is TGTGCCTCGAACGCGGGAACGAACACTGAAGCTTTCTTT. Translated, it gives CASNAGTNTEAFF.

The CDR3 loop reads CASSGQGTNEQFF. CDR3 in DNA: TGTGCCAGCAGCGGACAGGGGACCAATGAGCAGTTCTTC. V usage is TRBV9 and J usage is TRBJ2-1, with 8 bases matching TRBD1. This CDR3 is built from 13 residues. Germline-derived CDR1 and CDR2 are SGDLS and YYNGEE. V was pared by 3 bases and J by 6 bases, with 2 bases of the junction left unmatched. The full variable domain, rest sourced from reference TRBV9 and TRBJ2-1, is DSGVTQTPKHLITATGQRVTLRCSPRSGDLSVYWYQQSLDQGLQFLIQYYNGEERAKGNILERFSAQQFPDLHSELNLSSLELGDSALYFCASSGQGTNEQFFGPGTRLTVL.

The genes are TRBV9 and TRBJ2-7, with D possibly being TRBD1 (5 bases). The length of the CDR3 is 14 residues. Germline CDR1 is SGDLS and CDR2 is YYNGEE. Trimming took 3 bases from V and 6 from J, leaving 16 bases between them. The CDR3 region has the DNA TGTGCCAGCAGCGCAGACGCCTACAGGCCCGAGCAGTACTTC. Translating it yields CASSADAYRPEQYF.

The V call is TRBV7-6, the J call TRBJ1-1; D ambiguous. This CDR3 region has 14 residues. V was shortened by 0 bases and J by 1 base, with 6 bases between the two germline ends. Germline CDR1 is SGHVS and CDR2 is FNYEAQ. Written as DNA, the CDR3 is TGTGCCAGCAGCTTAGCCCCATGGAACACTGAAGCTTTCTTT. Its translation: CASSLAPWNTEAFF.

In DNA, the CDR3 is TGTGCCAGCAGCCTTGGACAGGGGCTAGTCTACGAGCAGTACTTC. Amino acids: CASSLGQGLVYEQYF. The chain has TRBV7-2 and TRBJ2-7, with TRBD1 matching 9 bases. J was trimmed by 3 bases and V by 5 bases; bases with no gene match: 8. The CDR3 extends over 15 amino acids. Germline values: CDR1 SGHTA, CDR2 FQGNSA.

V is TRBV10-2 and J is TRBJ2-2; D uncertain. Trimming shortened V by 6 bases and J by 7 bases, and 6 bases separated the two germline ends. Germline V gives CDR1 WSHSY, CDR2 SAAADI. The CDR3 covers 11 residues. This CDR3 reads CASRKGGELFF. CDR3 coding DNA: TGCGCCAGCAGGAAAGGCGGGGAGCTGTTTTTT.

This chain links TRBV25-1 with TRBJ2-1, with D maybe TRBD1 (6 bases). Germline values: CDR1 MGHDK, CDR2 SYGVNS. The germline V and J ends were trimmed by 10 bases and 5 bases, with 12 bases remaining between them. This CDR3 contains 12 residues. The CDR3 nucleotides are TGTGCCACCCGCCGGGACAACAATGAGCAGTTCTTC. Translation gives CATRRDNNEQFF.

This chain links TRBV29-1 with TRBJ2-7; the D gene is possibly TRBD2 (5 bases). The V end lost 4 bases, the J end lost 2 bases, and 12 bases lay between the germline ends. In germline, CDR1 is SQVTM, CDR2 ANQGSEA. The CDR3 is 13 residues long. The CDR3 region is CSVVGGAPYEQYF. Here the CDR3 DNA reads TGCAGCGTTGTCGGAGGTGCCCCCTACGAGCAGTACTTC.

The chain joins TRBV30 to TRBJ2-1; 8 bases match TRBD2. With V trimmed by 6 bases and J by 6 bases, 10 bases remained unmatched. This CDR3 region has 14 residues. Germline V gene sequence: CDR1 GTSNPN, CDR2 SVGIG (reference sequence). The CDR3 region is CACPRGGYFNEQFF. The CDR3 region has the DNA TGTGCCTGTCCCCGGGGGGGCTATTTCAATGAGCAGTTCTTC.

The chain recombines TRBV11-2 with TRBJ1-6, with 7 bases fitting TRBD1. Germline assignment: CDR1 SGHAT and CDR2 FQNNGV. This CDR3 contains 19 residues. V lost 2 bases to trimming and J lost 0 bases; unmatched junction nucleotides: 10. CDR3 nucleotides: TGTGCCAGCAGCTTAACCCCGGCGGGACAGAGCTCCTATAATTCACCCCTCCACTTT. Its protein product is CASSLTPAGQSSYNSPLHF. Supplemented by reference TRBV11-2 and TRBJ1-6, the full variable domain reads EAGVAQSPRYKIIEKRQSVAFWCNPISGHATLYWYQQILGQGPKLLIQFQNNGVVDDSQLPKDRFSAERLKGVDSTLKIQPAKLEDSAVYLCASSLTPAGQSSYNSPLHFGNGTRLTVT.

This clone was detected only once. The chain carries TRBV11-1 and TRBJ2-1, with D tentatively TRBD2 (7 bases). Trimming removed 6 bases from V and 1 base from J, with 19 bases in between. CDR1 is SGHAT and CDR2 is FQDESV in the germline V gene (reference sequence). This CDR3 comprises 17 residues. The CDR3 nucleotides read TGTGCCAGCAGTTATAGAGACGGGGGGCCATCCTACAATGAGCAGTTCTTC. Translating it yields CASSYRDGGPSYNEQFF.

V and J are TRBV6-1 and TRBJ2-1; tentatively, D is TRBD1 (5 bases). The germline V gene encodes CDR1 MNHNS and CDR2 SASEGT. V lost 4 bases, J lost 7 bases, and 11 bases lay in between. This CDR3 contains 13 residues. The chain's CDR3 is CASSVQGWNEQFF. CDR3 sequence (DNA): TGTGCCAGCAGTGTCCAGGGTTGGAATGAGCAGTTCTTC.

The genes are TRBV9 and TRBJ1-2; 11 nucleotides agree with TRBD1. Per germline, CDR1 SGDLS and CDR2 YYNGEE. Trimming removed 4 bases from V and 3 bases from J; junction bases left unmatched: 5. The CDR3 runs 15 residues. As DNA, the CDR3 is TGTGCCAGCAGCCTAGGGACAGGGGGACACTATGGCTACACCTTC. It specifies CASSLGTGGHYGYTF. Using reference TRBV9 and TRBJ1-2 for the parts outside the CDR3, the full variable domain is DSGVTQTPKHLITATGQRVTLRCSPRSGDLSVYWYQQSLDQGLQFLIQYYNGEERAKGNILERFSAQQFPDLHSELNLSSLELGDSALYFCASSLGTGGHYGYTFGSGTRLTVV.

The CDR3 DNA follows: TGTGCCAGCTCCCCTGGCGGAGGGCAAACCAATGAGCAGTTCTTC. Its translation: CASSPGGGQTNEQFF. V usage is TRBV18 and J usage is TRBJ2-1; D possibly corresponds to TRBD2 (6 bases). From germline, CDR1 is KGHSH and CDR2 LQKENI. The CDR3 extends over 15 amino acids. Trimming shortened V by 6 bases and J by 6 bases, and 18 bases separated the two germline ends.

This chain links TRBV6-5 with TRBJ2-4; weak D call: TRBD2 (6 bases). CDR1 and CDR2 from the germline V gene are MNHEY and SVGAGI. This CDR3 spans 11 amino acids. Trimming removed 5 bases at V and 8 bases at J, with 7 bases between. CDR3 in amino acids: CASSGGYIQYF. In DNA form, the CDR3 reads TGTGCCAGCAGTGGGGGGTACATTCAGTACTTC.

V usage is TRBV11-3 and J usage is TRBJ1-1, with unresolved D. V was cut by 3 bases and J by 0 bases, with 8 bases left in between. Germline lookup yields CDR1 SGHNT and CDR2 YENEEA. This CDR3 is built from 14 residues. CDR3 sequence: CASSLTALNTEAFF. CDR3 bases: TGTGCCAGCAGCTTGACGGCCTTGAACACTGAAGCTTTCTTT.

The rearrangement uses TRBV30 and TRBJ1-1; unclear D gene. The length of the CDR3 is 13 residues. Per germline, CDR1 GTSNPN and CDR2 SVGIG (reference sequence). Trimming left V 0 bases short and J 1 base short, with 6 bases between. CDR3 bases: TGTGCCTGGAGTGTACACCAGAACACTGAAGCTTTCTTT. This gives the protein CAWSVHQNTEAFF.